This T cell receptor (beta chain) is from a study of cytotoxic CD8 clonotypes in ibrutinib-treated CLL. Libraries were prepared by immunoSEQ multiplex PCR; TCRdb keeps only in-frame clonotypes and omits some of them. This sample has roughly 100,000 clones, with around 73% found just once. V lost 6 bases, J lost 11 bases, and 5 bases stayed unmatched. Germline assignment: CDR1 ENHRY and CDR2 SYGVKD. This CDR3 is built from 13 residues. This clonotype was obtained from a human donor with chronic lymphocytic leukemia. Material: PBMCs, obtained after 12 months of ibrutinib treatment. The V call is TRBV10-3, the J call TRBJ1-6, with 9 positions matching TRBD1. CDR3 sequence reads: CAISRDRDPPLHF. The CDR3 DNA reads TGTGCCATCAGCCGGGACAGGGATCCACCCCTCCACTTT.